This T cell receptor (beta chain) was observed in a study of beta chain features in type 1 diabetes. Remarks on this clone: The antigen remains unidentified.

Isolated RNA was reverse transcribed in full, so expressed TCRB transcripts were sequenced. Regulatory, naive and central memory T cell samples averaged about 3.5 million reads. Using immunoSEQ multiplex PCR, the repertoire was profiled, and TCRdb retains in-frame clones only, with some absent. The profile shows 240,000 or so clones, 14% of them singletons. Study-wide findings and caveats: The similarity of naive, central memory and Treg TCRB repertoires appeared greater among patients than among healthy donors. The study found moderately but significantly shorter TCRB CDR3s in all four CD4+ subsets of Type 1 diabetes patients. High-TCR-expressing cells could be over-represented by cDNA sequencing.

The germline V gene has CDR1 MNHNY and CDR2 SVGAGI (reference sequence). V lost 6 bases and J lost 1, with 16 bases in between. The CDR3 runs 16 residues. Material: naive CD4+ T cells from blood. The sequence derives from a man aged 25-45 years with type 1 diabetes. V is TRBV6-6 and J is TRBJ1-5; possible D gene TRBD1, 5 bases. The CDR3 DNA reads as TGTGCCAGCAGATCCGCCCGGGGGGACAGCAATCAGCCCCAGCATTTT. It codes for CASRSARGDSNQPQHF.